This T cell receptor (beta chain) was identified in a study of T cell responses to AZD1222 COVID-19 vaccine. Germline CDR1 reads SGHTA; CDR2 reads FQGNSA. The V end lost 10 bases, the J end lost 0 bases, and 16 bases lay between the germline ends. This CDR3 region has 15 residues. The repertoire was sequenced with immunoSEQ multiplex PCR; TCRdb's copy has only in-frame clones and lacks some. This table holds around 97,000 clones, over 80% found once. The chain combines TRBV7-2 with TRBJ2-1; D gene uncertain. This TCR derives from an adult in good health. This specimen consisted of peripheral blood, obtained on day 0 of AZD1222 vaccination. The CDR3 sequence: CAIQNQDYSYNEQFF. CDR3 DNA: TGTGCCATCCAAAATCAGGATTACTCCTACAATGAGCAGTTCTTC.